This entry concerns a single T cell receptor (beta chain). The data belong to a study of blood T cell repertoires in COVID-19. Study as a whole: Two consecutive negative NP/OP PCR tests, clearance, or resolved symptoms defined Cohort 3 recovery.

J was trimmed by 2 bases and V by 4 bases; bases with no gene match: 1. Germline values: CDR1 LNHDA, CDR2 SQIVND (reference sequence). The CDR3 length is 13 residues. Authors' analysis steps: Scientists estimated how many nucleated cells there were by amplifying reference gene primers. Sequenced by immunoSEQ multiplex PCR; TCRdb stores in-frame clones only, minus some. V and J calls and clone size are as listed in that table; D and trimming were resolved from the DNA. Of roughly 200,000 clones listed, roughly 90% are singletons. The sequenced sample was PBMCs or T cells enriched from blood (not recorded which). The TCR sequence derives from a woman aged 45-65 years in a cohort exposed to, infected with or recovered from COVID-19 (not recorded which). The chain couples TRBV19 to TRBJ1-2; 7 bases agree with TRBD1. The CDR3 nucleotides are TGTGCCAGTAGTAAGGACAGGAACTATGGCTACACCTTC. Protein product: CASSKDRNYGYTF.